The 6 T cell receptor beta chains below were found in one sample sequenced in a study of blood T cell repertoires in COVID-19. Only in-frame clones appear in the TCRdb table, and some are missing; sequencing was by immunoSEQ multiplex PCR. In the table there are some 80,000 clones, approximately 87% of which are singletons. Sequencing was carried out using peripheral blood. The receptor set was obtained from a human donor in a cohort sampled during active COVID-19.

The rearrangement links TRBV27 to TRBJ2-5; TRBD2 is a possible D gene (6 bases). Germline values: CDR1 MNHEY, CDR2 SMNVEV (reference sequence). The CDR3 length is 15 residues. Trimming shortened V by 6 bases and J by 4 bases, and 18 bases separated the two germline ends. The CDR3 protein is CASSLTRRAGETQYF. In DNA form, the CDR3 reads TGTGCCAGCAGCCTGACTAGGAGAGCCGGAGAGACCCAGTACTTC.

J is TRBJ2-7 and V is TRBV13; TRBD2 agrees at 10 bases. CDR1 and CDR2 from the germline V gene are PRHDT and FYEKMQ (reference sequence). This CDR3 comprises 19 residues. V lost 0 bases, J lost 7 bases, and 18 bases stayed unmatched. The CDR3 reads CASSLGPGASGGRRGEQYF. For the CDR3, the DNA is TGTGCCAGCAGCTTAGGGCCTGGGGCTAGCGGGGGCCGAAGGGGAGAGCAGTACTTC.

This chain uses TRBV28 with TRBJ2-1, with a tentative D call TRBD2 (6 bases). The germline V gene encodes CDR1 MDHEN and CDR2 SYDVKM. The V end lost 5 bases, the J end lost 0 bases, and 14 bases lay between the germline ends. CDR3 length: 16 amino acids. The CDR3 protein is CASSPGTDNSYNEQFF. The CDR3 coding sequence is TGTGCCAGCAGTCCCGGGACTGATAACTCCTACAATGAGCAGTTCTTC.

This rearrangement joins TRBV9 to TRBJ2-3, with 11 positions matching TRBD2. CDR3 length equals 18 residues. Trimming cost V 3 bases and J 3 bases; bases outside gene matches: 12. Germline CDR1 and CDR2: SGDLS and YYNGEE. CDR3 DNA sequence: TGTGCCAGCAGCGAGCCGTTACTAGCGGGAGCTTCAACAGATACGCAGTATTTT. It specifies CASSEPLLAGASTDTQYF.

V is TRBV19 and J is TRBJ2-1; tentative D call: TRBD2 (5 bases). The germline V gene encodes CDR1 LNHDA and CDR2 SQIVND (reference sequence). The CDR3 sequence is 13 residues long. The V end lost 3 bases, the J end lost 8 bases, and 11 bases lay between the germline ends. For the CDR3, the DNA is TGTGCCAGTAGTATGGCGGCGGGCCATGAGCAGTTCTTC. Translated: CASSMAAGHEQFF. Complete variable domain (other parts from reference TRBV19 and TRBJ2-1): DGGITQSPKYLFRKEGQNVTLSCEQNLNHDAMYWYRQDPGQGLRLIYYSQIVNDFQKGDIAEGYSVSREKKESFPLTVTSAQKNPTAFYLCASSMAAGHEQFFGPGTRLTVL.

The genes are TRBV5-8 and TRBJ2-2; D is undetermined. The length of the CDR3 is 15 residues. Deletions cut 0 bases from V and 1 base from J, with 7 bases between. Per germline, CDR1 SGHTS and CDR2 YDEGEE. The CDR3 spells CASSLDSLNTGELFF. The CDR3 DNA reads TGTGCCAGCAGCTTGGACAGCTTGAACACCGGGGAGCTGTTTTTT.